This T cell receptor (beta chain) was found in a study of shared clonotypes between healthy human individuals (dated by TCRdb to 2018 to 2020). As for the study more broadly: A few men and two women, aged 18 to 49 years, made up the cohort. For each donor, CD4 naive and CD4 memory were each given three plates, CD8 naive was given two plates, and CD8 memory was given one plate. The study deeply sequenced blood TCR repertoires of five healthy adults to estimate repertoire size and the extent of clonotype sharing between individuals. To increase sequencing depth and limit assay-specific biases, TCR repertoire library preparation and sequencing were carried out by different laboratories using diverse techniques. Per donor, leukapheresis produced somewhere between about 0.8 and 9.5 billion PBMCs. The study at large found these results: The small number of donors limited the genetic and exposure-history diversity represented. Compared with non-shared clonotypes, clonotypes shared by all four sorted-subset donors had higher generation probabilities. Larger estimated clonotype richness was generally found for naive subsets than for memory subsets. Incomplete sequencing was indicated by rarefaction of sorted-subset datasets, despite the large sequencing depth. Only blood was sampled, and tissue TCR repertoires likely differ from those in blood. Sharing across several donors was observed for about 5% of naive CD4, under 4% of naive CD8, roughly 2.3% of memory CD4, and around 0.4% of memory CD8 clonotypes. Based on pairwise subsampling, the degree of clonotype sharing among donors was expected to be affected by sequencing depth.

Using the deep immunoSEQ assay, TCR CDR3 regions were amplified from genomic DNA by multiplex PCR. Genomic DNA extracted from each cell subset was distributed evenly over all wells of several immunoSEQ 96-well plates, and each plate served as one replicate. For sorted subsets, each replicate PCR was loaded with approximately 0.2 ug genomic DNA, equivalent to 25,000 to 35,000 T cell genomes. Purified libraries were quantified with a Qubit 3.0 fluorometer, sized on a Bioanalyzer 2100, and re-quantified with the KAPA Library Quantification kit. A separate single-read 150-cycle Illumina NextSeq 550 flow cell was used to sequence each immunoSEQ 96-well plate. The original methods were these. Because only junctional sequences without quality scores were contained in the immunoSEQ output, filtering matching that applied to full-length reads could not be performed. To assign V/J genes and CDR3, sequences were annotated using PyIR, a Python wrapper for IgBLAST v1.9, with IMGT germline references. Any read was removed if the V/J assignment was weak (E-value above 1e-6), the CDR3 was missing, or the read contained stop codons, out-of-frame junctions, or ambiguous translated residues. V3J clonotypes were defined as sequences sharing an identical inferred V gene, J gene, and CDR3 amino acid sequence. Percentage overlap between repertoires was computed as shared unique clonotypes divided by the size of the smaller repertoire. Three approaches were used to assess repertoire richness: RTK rarefaction, the Chao1 estimator, and Recon v2.1 estimates of unobserved clonotypes. OLGA was used to compute generation probabilities for all TCRbeta clonotypes that the gDNA method yielded from four donors. This immuneACCESS table, as held by TCRdb, lists in-frame sequences with V and J called but not all clones. Of the missing ones, under half trace to an unresolved V gene in checked studies; the others have no known cause. The DNA was the basis for D and trimming; V, J and clone size are from that table. The sample table holds nearly 2 million clones, of which about 95% were seen once. The top ten hold 0.95% to 1.5% of the sample.

The CDR1 and CDR2 encoded by the germline V gene are SGDLS and YYNGEE. V is reduced by 0 bases and J by 2 bases, leaving a spacing of 14 bases between them. The CDR3 measures 16 amino acids from cysteine to phenylalanine. Only the CDR3 DNA is retained, 48 bases long and in frame from the first base. A note on this clone: Its antigen has not been determined. Base qualities are missing; no much larger clone stands one base away.

CD8 naive samples were obtained by positive selection for CCR7 among CD45RO-negative cells, yielding a CD45RA+CCR7+ population from which TemRA cells were excluded. Healthy HIV-negative adults with no recently reported acute infections or vaccinations were included as donors. Every donor was a Caucasian adult living in Nashville, Tennessee, USA. Blood was obtained by leukapheresis, after which PBMCs were separated by Ficoll-Histopaque density gradient centrifugation and cryopreserved in liquid nitrogen vapor phase. Purity and quantity of every magnetically sorted T cell population were checked by analytical flow cytometry. Genomic DNA was isolated from every sorted fraction and measured by UV absorbance on a Nanodrop 2000c.

Material for sequencing was naive CD8+ T cells sorted from blood. What this sample's cell subset or site label stands for: CD45RA+CCR7+. This TCR was sampled from a man between 18 and 29 years old in good health. This sequence uses TRBV9 and TRBJ1-1, with a weak D call of TRBD1 (5 bases match). The nucleotide sequence is TGTGCCAGCAGCGTAGAGGCGGGCGGGGCCAACACTGAAGCTTTCTTT. Its product reads: CASSVEAGGANTEAFF.